This passage covers 5 T cell receptor beta chains from one sample sequenced in a study of graft-versus-host responses after intestinal transplantation. TCRdb's copy holds only in-frame clones and misses some; the assay was immunoSEQ multiplex PCR. The repertoire holds some 13,000 clones, about 83% seen once, with approximately 23% in the top ten. The source was PBMCs, collected after intestinal transplantation. The receptors originated from a human patient who received an intestinal transplant, so some T cells may come from the graft donor.

The J gene is TRBJ1-3, the V gene TRBV9; weak D call: TRBD1 (5 bases). CDR3 length: 15 amino acids. Trimming shortened V by 0 bases and J by 3 bases, and 10 bases separated the two germline ends. Germline assignment: CDR1 SGDLS and CDR2 YYNGEE. The CDR3 reads CASSVAGVGGNTIYF. The CDR3 nucleotides are TGTGCCAGCAGCGTAGCGGGGGTAGGTGGAAACACCATATATTTT. Filled out from reference TRBV9 and TRBJ1-3, the complete variable domain reads DSGVTQTPKHLITATGQRVTLRCSPRSGDLSVYWYQQSLDQGLQFLIQYYNGEERAKGNILERFSAQQFPDLHSELNLSSLELGDSALYFCASSVAGVGGNTIYFGEGSWLTVV.

In its sample, this clone was seen a few times. The chain couples TRBV2 to TRBJ2-4, with a possible D match to TRBD1 (6 bases). The V and J ends lost 10 bases and 1 base respectively, with 17 bases between them. The germline CDR1 and CDR2 sequences are SNHLY and FYNNEI. CDR3 length: 15 residues. The DNA of the CDR3 is TGTGCCAACACAAGGGGGAATAGGGCCAAAAACATTCAGTACTTC. Its protein product is CANTRGNRAKNIQYF. Complete variable domain (other parts from reference TRBV2 and TRBJ2-4): EPEVTQTPSHQVTQMGQEVILRCVPISNHLYFYWYRQILGQKVEFLVSFYNNEISEKSEIFDDQFSVERPDGSNFTLKIRSTKLEDSAMYFCANTRGNRAKNIQYFGAGTRLSVL.

This clone was seen a single time. V and J are TRBV19 and TRBJ2-7; tentatively, D is TRBD1 (6 bases). Germline V gives CDR1 LNHDA, CDR2 SQIVND (reference sequence). Trimming removed 8 bases from V and 2 bases from J, with 13 bases in between. The CDR3 is 13 residues long. This CDR3 is CASGTGFTYEQYF. For the CDR3, the DNA is TGTGCCAGTGGAACAGGGTTCACCTACGAGCAGTACTTC.

This clone was detected once. This chain links TRBV6-1 with TRBJ2-7; 7 bases align to TRBD2. The length of the CDR3 is 13 residues. The germline CDR1 and CDR2 sequences are MNHNS and SASEGT. V trimming: 5 bases; J trimming: 7 bases; junction bases outside the gene matches: 8. The CDR3 DNA follows: TGTGCCAGCAGTCTCACTAGCGAAAAGGAGCAGTACTTC. This sequence encodes CASSLTSEKEQYF.

Only one count was recorded for this clone. The V and J genes are TRBV6-5 and TRBJ2-2, with D perhaps TRBD1 (6 bases). Germline V lookup: CDR1 MNHEY, CDR2 SVGAGI. CDR3 length equals 15 residues. V was shortened by 5 bases and J by 6 bases, with 16 bases between the two germline ends. The CDR3 region is CASSQSTGGAGELFF. The CDR3 bases are TGTGCCAGCAGTCAATCGACAGGAGGCGCCGGGGAGCTGTTTTTT.